The 13 T cell receptor beta chains given below trace back to one sample, sequenced in a study of T cells in Graves' hyperthyroidism and ophthalmopathy. RNA transcripts provided the source from which TCR beta CDR3 regions were amplified. Primed by the HTBI set, a first-round RT-PCR was run on the TCR CDR3. TCRdb reprocessed the multiplex PCR reads via MiXCR and lists one record per CDR3 protein. Counted here are 800,000 or so distinct CDR3 sequences, roughly 40% occurring once; the ten biggest clones make up about 8.9%. The sequenced sample was blood. These TCRs come from a man between 18 and 29 years old with Graves' hyperthyroidism.

In this sample, this clonotype turned up once. The chain employs TRBV6-1 and TRBJ2-2; D is uncertain. There are 11 residues in the CDR3. Germline V CDR1 and CDR2: MNHNS, SASEGT. CDR3 DNA sequence: TGTGGGGCCCGGGACACCGGGGAGCTGTTTTTT. Protein sequence: CGARDTGELFF.

V gene TRBV7-9 combines with J gene TRBJ2-5, with 7 bases lining up with TRBD1. The CDR3 covers 15 residues. The V gene's germline CDR1 is SEHNR and CDR2 FQNEAQ (reference sequence). Unmatched junction bases numbered 6, after V lost 5 bases and J lost 0 bases. CDR3 bases: TGTGCCAGCAGCCCCACCGGGACAGACCAAGAGACCCAGTACTTC. Its translation: CASSPTGTDQETQYF.

This clonotype was seen once. This chain joins TRBV12-3 or TRBV12-4 and TRBJ2-6; a possible D gene is TRBD2 (5 bases). Trimming stripped 4 bases from V and 4 bases from J, with 11 bases between. The CDR3 totals 15 residues. The CDR3 DNA reads TGTGCCAGCAGTTACGGGGAATCCGGGGCCAACGTCCTGACTTTC. It encodes CASSYGESGANVLTF.

V usage is TRBV6-1 and J usage is TRBJ2-2; TRBD1 agrees at 7 bases. CDR1 and CDR2 from the germline V gene are MNHNS and SASEGT. V was pared by 5 bases and J by 1 base, with 7 bases of the junction left unmatched. This CDR3 has 16 amino acids. The CDR3 DNA is TGTGCCAGCAGTCCACCGGGACAGCAGAACACCGGGGAGCTGTTTTTT. Its protein is CASSPPGQQNTGELFF.

This clonotype has ten or more counts. V is TRBV7-9 and J is TRBJ1-1; D unclear. The V end lost 1 base, the J end lost 0 bases, and 6 bases lay between the germline ends. The germline CDR1 and CDR2 sequences are SEHNR and FQNEAQ (reference sequence). This CDR3 is built from 14 residues. CDR3 loop: CASSLDSMNTEAFF. The CDR3 DNA follows: TGTGCCAGCAGCTTAGACAGCATGAACACTGAAGCTTTCTTT. The variable domain in full, completed from reference TRBV7-9 and TRBJ1-1, reads DTGVSQNPRHKITKRGQNVTFRCDPISEHNRLYWYRQTLGQGPEFLTYFQNEAQLEKSRLLSDRFSAERPKGSFSTLEIQRTEQGDSAMYLCASSLDSMNTEAFFGQGTRLTVV.

In its sample, this clonotype was seen a few times. The rearrangement uses TRBV19 and TRBJ2-7, with D maybe TRBD2 (6 bases). Germline V gene data show CDR1 as LNHDA and CDR2 as SQIVND (reference sequence). Trimming took off 5 bases at V and 4 bases at J, with 18 bases between the two ends. CDR3 size: 15 residues. The CDR3 DNA is TGTGCCAGTAGTGAAGCACGGATCGGAGGGTACGAGCAGTACTTC. Residues: CASSEARIGGYEQYF.

This clonotype was detected many times. The chain links TRBV2 to TRBJ1-5, with 12 nucleotides matching TRBD1. Germline V CDR1 and CDR2: SNHLY, FYNNEI. The V and J ends lost 6 bases and 6 bases, in that order; junction bases with no gene match: 9. This CDR3 spans 16 amino acids. The CDR3: CASRPGQGAQIQPQHF. CDR3 nucleotide sequence: TGTGCCAGCAGACCGGGACAGGGGGCGCAGATTCAGCCCCAGCATTTT.

This rearrangement joins TRBV29-1 to TRBJ2-7, with D unclear. This CDR3 spans 11 amino acids. With 2 bases removed from V and 3 bases from J, the gap between germline ends came to 5 bases. The germline V gene has CDR1 SQVTM and CDR2 ANQGSEA. The CDR3 nucleotides are TGCAGCGTTGAACTGGGCTACGAGCAGTACTTC. It is translated as CSVELGYEQYF.

The V gene is TRBV29-1, the J gene TRBJ2-7, with 7 bases identical to TRBD1. Germline CDR1 SQVTM, CDR2 ANQGSEA. This CDR3 contains 13 residues. Trimming took 8 bases from V and 3 from J; bases not matched to a gene: 10. CDR3: CSSGYRGGYEQYF. DNA for the CDR3: TGCAGCAGTGGCTACAGGGGCGGCTACGAGCAGTACTTC.

This clonotype was observed many times. The gene calls are TRBV7-8 and TRBJ2-7; D unresolved. The V gene's germline CDR1 is SGHVS and CDR2 FQNEAQ. The CDR3 length is 12 residues. V was pared by 2 bases and J by 6 bases, with 8 bases between. CDR3 in DNA: TGTGCCAGCAGCTTAACACTCCGCGAGCAGTACTTC. It encodes CASSLTLREQYF.

This sequence joins TRBV12-3 or TRBV12-4 and TRBJ1-1; a possible D gene is TRBD1 (5 bases). V lost 8 bases, J lost 4 bases, and 20 bases lay in between. The CDR3 has 15 amino acids. CDR3 sequence (DNA): TGTGCCAGCTGGAGGACAAGCCTGCGTAGCACTGAAGCTTTCTTT. This encodes CASWRTSLRSTEAFF.

Many counts were recorded for this clonotype. The V call is TRBV9, the J call TRBJ1-6; D unresolved. Trimming left V 2 bases short and J 6 bases short, with 12 bases between. There are 15 residues in the CDR3. The germline CDR1 and CDR2 sequences are SGDLS and YYNGEE. The CDR3, as DNA: TGTGCCAGCAGCGTGTCCCCGGGCCCTAATTCACCCCTCCACTTT. It is translated as CASSVSPGPNSPLHF.

The chain uses TRBV7-9 and TRBJ2-7, with D possibly being TRBD2 (6 bases). In germline, CDR1 is SEHNR, CDR2 FQNEAQ (reference sequence). The CDR3 covers 16 residues. The ends were cut back, 5 bases at V and 8 bases at J, with 25 bases in the middle. CDR3 coding DNA: TGTGCCAGCAGCATGTCGGCCGGGAGCAATCAGCCCCAGCAGTACTTC. It specifies CASSMSAGSNQPQQYF. Supplemented by reference TRBV7-9 and TRBJ2-7, the full variable domain reads DTGVSQNPRHKITKRGQNVTFRCDPISEHNRLYWYRQTLGQGPEFLTYFQNEAQLEKSRLLSDRFSAERPKGSFSTLEIQRTEQGDSAMYLCASSMSAGSNQPQQYFGPGTRLTVT.